Listed below are T cell receptor beta chains from one sample, sequenced in a study of beta chain features in type 1 diabetes. Using immunoSEQ multiplex PCR, the repertoire was profiled, and TCRdb retains in-frame clones only, with some absent. The sample lists 140,000 or so clones, around 9.3% occurring once. Input material: naive CD4+ T cells from blood. The receptors come from a man younger than 35 in good health. CDR3s include the opening cysteine and the closing phenylalanine or tryptophan. A D gene is named only where the DNA matches it firmly. Clone size is given for some rows only: seen once, a few or many times, or a class if the clone is expanded.

j_gene,v_gene,d_gene,abundance,CDR3aa,CDR3nt
TRBJ1-2,TRBV29-1,.,few,CSVGTGLNYGYTF,TGCAGCGTTGGCACAGGATTAAACTATGGCTACACCTTC
TRBJ2-1,TRBV7-2,.,.,CASSLQATTNNEQFF,TGTGCCAGCAGCCTACAGGCCACCACCAACAATGAGCAGTTCTTC
TRBJ2-5,TRBV5-1,TRBD2,.,CASSQRGLGPETQYF,TGCGCCAGCAGTCAGCGGGGATTGGGGCCTGAGACCCAGTACTTC
TRBJ2-3,TRBV25-1,TRBD2,.,CASSELTSGGLTDTQYF,TGTGCCAGCAGTGAATTGACTAGCGGGGGCCTCACAGATACGCAGTATTTT
TRBJ2-4,TRBV7-9,.,few,CASSFELLAKNIQYF,TGTGCCAGCAGCTTTGAGCTACTAGCCAAAAACATTCAGTACTTC
TRBJ1-5,TRBV5-6,.,few,CASSLGQNSNQPQHF,TGTGCCAGCAGCTTGGGACAGAATAGCAATCAGCCCCAGCATTTT
TRBJ2-5,TRBV9,.,few,CASSVDPSIVSKETQYF,TGTGCCAGCAGCGTAGACCCCTCTATAGTTTCCAAAGAGACCCAGTACTTC
TRBJ2-3,TRBV5-4,TRBD2,few,CASSLALAGVTDTQYF,TGTGCCAGCAGCTTGGCCCTAGCGGGGGTCACAGATACGCAGTATTTT
TRBJ2-7,TRBV28,TRBD1,.,CASSNTGTVAYEQYF,TGTGCCAGCAGTAACACCGGGACAGTAGCCTACGAGCAGTACTTC
TRBJ2-5,TRBV4-1,TRBD2,.,CASSQAGTSGEQTQYF,TGCGCCAGCAGCCAGGCCGGGACTAGCGGGGAACAGACCCAGTACTTC
TRBJ1-5,TRBV6-5,.,.,CASSYSDSSNQPQHF,TGTGCCAGCAGTTACTCGGACAGTAGCAATCAGCCCCAGCATTTT
TRBJ1-2,TRBV11-3,.,.,CASSGRGLQGYTF,TGTGCCAGCAGCGGGCGTGGGTTGCAAGGCTACACCTTC
TRBJ1-4,TRBV4-3,TRBD1,few,CASSRTGTNEKLFF,TGCGCCAGCAGCCGGACAGGGACAAATGAAAAACTGTTTTTT
TRBJ2-1,TRBV19,TRBD2,few,CASSIELAGAHGEQFF,TGTGCCAGTAGTATCGAACTAGCGGGGGCCCACGGTGAGCAGTTCTTC
TRBJ1-6,TRBV30,.,many,CAWRQYNSPLHF,TGTGCCTGGAGGCAGTATAATTCACCCCTCCACTTT
TRBJ2-7,TRBV6-5,.,.,CASRSSYEQYF,TGTGCCAGCAGGTCATCCTACGAGCAGTACTTC